The 4 T cell receptor beta chains reported below all come from one sample, sequenced in a study of T cell responses to AZD1222 COVID-19 vaccine. Sequencing was performed with immunoSEQ multiplex PCR; in TCRdb, only in-frame clones are kept and a portion is missing. This table has 120,000 to 150,000 clones, under 95% appearing once. This material consisted of peripheral blood, taken on day 0 of AZD1222 vaccination. The receptors stem from an adult in good health.

The chain links TRBV9 to TRBJ1-2, with 7 bases lining up with TRBD1. The V and J ends lost 3 bases and 4 bases, in that order; junction bases with no gene match: 24. The CDR3 totals 20 residues. Looked up from germline, CDR1 is SGDLS and CDR2 is YYNGEE. The CDR3 loop reads CASSAARLDRDPRRGYGYTF. CDR3 coding DNA: TGTGCCAGCAGCGCCGCCAGGCTCGACAGGGACCCAAGAAGAGGCTATGGCTACACCTTC.

This clone was observed once. This chain's CDR3 is CANSGGPNNEQFF. CDR3 sequence (DNA): TGTGCCAACTCAGGGGGCCCTAACAATGAGCAGTTCTTC. V gene TRBV7-2 combines with J gene TRBJ2-1, with 8 bases matching TRBD1. The CDR3 is made up of 13 amino acids. CDR1 and CDR2 from the germline V gene are SGHTA and FQGNSA. The V segment lost 10 bases and the J segment 5 bases; nucleotides outside the gene matches: 7.

This clone was seen a few times. This rearrangement joins TRBV12-3 or TRBV12-4 to TRBJ1-4; 7 positions match TRBD1. V was clipped by 5 bases and J by 8 bases; unmatched bases: 2. The CDR3 covers 12 residues. In nucleotides, the CDR3 is TGTGCCAGCAGTGACAGGGACGAAAAACTGTTTTTT. It encodes CASSDRDEKLFF.

This clone showed up just once. The rearrangement links TRBV23-1 to TRBJ2-1, with TRBD1 as a possible D gene (5 bases). TRBV23-1 is noted as an ORF with a role that remains uncertain. The CDR3 covers 13 residues. V dropped 3 bases and J dropped 5 bases, with 8 bases sitting between them. CDR3 amino acids: CASSHLGDNEQFF. The CDR3 nucleotides are TGCGCCAGCAGTCATTTAGGGGACAATGAGCAGTTCTTC.